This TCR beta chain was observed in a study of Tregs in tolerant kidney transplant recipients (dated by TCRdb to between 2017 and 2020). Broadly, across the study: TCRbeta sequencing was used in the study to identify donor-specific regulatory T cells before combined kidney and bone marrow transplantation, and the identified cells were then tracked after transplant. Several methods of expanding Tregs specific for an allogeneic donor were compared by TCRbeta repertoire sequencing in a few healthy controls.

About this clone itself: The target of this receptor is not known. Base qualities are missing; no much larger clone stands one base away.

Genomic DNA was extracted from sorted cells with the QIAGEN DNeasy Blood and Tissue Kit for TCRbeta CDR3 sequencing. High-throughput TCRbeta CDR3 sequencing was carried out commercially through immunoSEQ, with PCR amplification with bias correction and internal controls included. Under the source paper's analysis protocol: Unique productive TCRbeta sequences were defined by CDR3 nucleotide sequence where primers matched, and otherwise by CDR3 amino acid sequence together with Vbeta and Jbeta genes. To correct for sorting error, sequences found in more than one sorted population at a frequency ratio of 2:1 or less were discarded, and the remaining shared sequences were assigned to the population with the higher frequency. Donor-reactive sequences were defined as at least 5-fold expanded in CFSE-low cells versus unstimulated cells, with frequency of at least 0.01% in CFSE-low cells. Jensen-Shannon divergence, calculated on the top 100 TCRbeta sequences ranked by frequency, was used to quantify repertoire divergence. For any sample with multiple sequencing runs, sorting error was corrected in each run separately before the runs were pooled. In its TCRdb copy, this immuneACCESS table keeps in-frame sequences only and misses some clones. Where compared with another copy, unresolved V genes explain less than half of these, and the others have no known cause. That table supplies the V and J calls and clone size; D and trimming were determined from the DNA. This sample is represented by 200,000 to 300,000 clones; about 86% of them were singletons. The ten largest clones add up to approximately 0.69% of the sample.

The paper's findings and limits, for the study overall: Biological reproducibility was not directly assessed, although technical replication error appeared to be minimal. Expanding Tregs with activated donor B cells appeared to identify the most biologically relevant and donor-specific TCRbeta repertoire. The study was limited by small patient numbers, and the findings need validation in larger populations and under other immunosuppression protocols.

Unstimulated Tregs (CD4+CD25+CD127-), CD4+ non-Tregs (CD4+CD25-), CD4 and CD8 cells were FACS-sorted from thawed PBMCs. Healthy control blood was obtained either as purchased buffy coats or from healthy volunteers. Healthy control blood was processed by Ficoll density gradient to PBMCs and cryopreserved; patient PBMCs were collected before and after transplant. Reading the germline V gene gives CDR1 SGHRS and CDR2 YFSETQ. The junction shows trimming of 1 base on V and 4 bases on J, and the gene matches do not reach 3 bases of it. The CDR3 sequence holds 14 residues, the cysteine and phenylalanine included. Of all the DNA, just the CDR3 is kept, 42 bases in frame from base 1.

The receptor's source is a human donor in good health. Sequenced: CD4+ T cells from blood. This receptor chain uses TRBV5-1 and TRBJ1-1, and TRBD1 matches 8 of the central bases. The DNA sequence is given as TGCGCCAGCAGCTTGAGAGACAGGGGCACTGAAGCTTTCTTT. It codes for CASSLRDRGTEAFF.